This T cell receptor beta chain appears in the sequencing data of a study of cytomegalovirus exposure and HLA in healthy donors. It was with 60 Vbeta and 13 Jbeta primers that the PCR ran. Using immunoSEQ multiplex PCR, the repertoire was profiled, and TCRdb retains in-frame clones only, with some absent. This sample has about 110,000 clones; about 83% occur once, and the top ten carry about 5%. Whereas donors were nominally healthy upon sampling, unrecorded immune exposures were probable. V shed 2 bases, J shed 5 bases, and the junction held 12 bases outside the gene matches. The germline gives CDR1 ENHRY, CDR2 SYGVKD. The CDR3 is 18 amino acids. General study points: Most TCR sequences were seen very rarely across donors, but some public TCRs occurred in many. With later analysis, a missense DCLRE1C variant became linked to TCR beta V- and J-gene trimming.

Points on this clone: Its antigen remains unidentified.

V gene TRBV10-3 combines with J gene TRBJ2-5, with 12 bases lining up with TRBD2. Sequences were obtained from PBMCs. This clonotype originated in a female donor in good health and CMV-seropositive. CDR3 nucleotide sequence: TGTGCCATCAGTGAGACACTACTAGCGGGAGGAACTCAGGAGACCCAGTACTTC. This encodes CAISETLLAGGTQETQYF.